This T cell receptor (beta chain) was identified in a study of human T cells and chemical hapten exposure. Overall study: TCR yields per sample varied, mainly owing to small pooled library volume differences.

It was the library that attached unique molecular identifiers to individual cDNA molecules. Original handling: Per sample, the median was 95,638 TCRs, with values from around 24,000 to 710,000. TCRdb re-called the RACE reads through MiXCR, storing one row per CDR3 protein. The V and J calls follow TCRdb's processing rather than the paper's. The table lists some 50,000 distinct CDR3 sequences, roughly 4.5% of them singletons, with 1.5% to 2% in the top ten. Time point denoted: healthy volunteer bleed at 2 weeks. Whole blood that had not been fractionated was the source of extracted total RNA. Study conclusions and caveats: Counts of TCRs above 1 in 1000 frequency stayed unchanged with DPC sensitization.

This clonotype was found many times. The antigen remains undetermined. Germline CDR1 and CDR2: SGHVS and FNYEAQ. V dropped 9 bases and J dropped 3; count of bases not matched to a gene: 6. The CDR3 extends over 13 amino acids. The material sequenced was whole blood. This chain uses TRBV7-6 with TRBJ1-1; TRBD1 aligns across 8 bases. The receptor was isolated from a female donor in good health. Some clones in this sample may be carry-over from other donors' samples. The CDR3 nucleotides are TGTGCCAGTCCTTACAGGGGGTACACTGAAGCTTTCTTT. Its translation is CASPYRGYTEAFF.